This passage covers 32 T cell receptor beta chains from one sample sequenced in a study of cytomegalovirus exposure and HLA in healthy donors (dated by TCRdb to 2016 to 2017). The library was obtained by the immunoSEQ multiplex PCR assay. The multiplex PCR relied on a mix of 60 forward primers for TCR Vbeta segments and 13 reverse primers for TCR Jbeta segments. TCRdb took over this immuneACCESS table, retaining in-frame rearrangements with V and J assigned. Such tables are incomplete; in checked studies, under half of the missing clones stem from an unresolved V gene, and the remainder is unexplained. Within this sample are 100,000 to 150,000 clones, with approximately 75% of them counted one time only. 5.9% of the sample goes to the ten largest clones. The sample was PBMCs. The receptors here all came from a woman aged 40 to 50 in good health and CMV-seropositive.

Here the CDR3 DNA reads TGTGCCAGCAGCCTCGGGGGGAGGTACCAAGAGACCCAGTACTTC. Translated: CASSLGGRYQETQYF. The chain employs TRBV11-2 and TRBJ2-5, with TRBD2 matching over 7 bases. In germline, CDR1 is SGHAT, CDR2 FQNNGV. This CDR3 has 15 amino acids. V dropped 5 bases and J dropped 0; count of bases not matched to a gene: 6.

The chain is built from TRBV14 and TRBJ2-7; no definite D call. This CDR3 is built from 12 residues. The germline V gene encodes CDR1 SGHDN and CDR2 FVKESK. The germline V and J ends were trimmed by 4 bases and 3 bases, with 7 bases remaining between them. The CDR3 loop reads CASSLELYEQYF. In DNA form, the CDR3 reads TGTGCCAGCAGCCTCGAGCTCTACGAGCAGTACTTC.

The table lists this clone with a count of one. At one boundary the junction diverges from the germline segment, which might be a read error. The CDR3 spells CASSIRPVASNQPRHF. Written as DNA, the CDR3 is TGTGCCAGTAGTATAAGGCCCGTAGCGAGCAATCAGCCCCGGCATTTT. The gene calls are TRBV19 and TRBJ1-5; D is ambiguous. This CDR3 has 16 amino acids. Germline CDR1 and CDR2: LNHDA and SQIVND (reference sequence). The complete variable domain, with remaining parts taken from reference TRBV19 and TRBJ1-5, reads DGGITQSPKYLFRKEGQNVTLSCEQNLNHDAMYWYRQDPGQGLRLIYYSQIVNDFQKGDIAEGYSVSREKKESFPLTVTSAQKNPTAFYLCASSIRPVASNQPRHFGDGTRLSIL.

This clone appeared a single time. V is TRBV9 and J is TRBJ2-7, with D perhaps TRBD1 (6 bases). The last part of the DNA fits TRBJ2-5 better; the J call may be wrong. Germline V CDR1 and CDR2: SGDLS, YYNGEE. The CDR3 sequence is 13 residues long. DNA for the CDR3: TGTGCCAGCAGCGTCCAGGGGCAAGAGACCCAGTACTTC. This encodes CASSVQGQETQYF.

The J gene is TRBJ1-2, the V gene TRBV28; D is perhaps TRBD1 (5 bases). This CDR3 spans 13 amino acids. V was pared by 5 bases and J by 6 bases, with 13 bases between. Looked up from germline, CDR1 is MDHEN and CDR2 is SYDVKM. CDR3 region: CASSAAGLNGYTF. CDR3 DNA: TGTGCCAGCAGTGCAGCAGGGTTAAATGGCTACACCTTC.

This clone was seen only a few times. The rearrangement links TRBV16 to TRBJ1-1; D is uncertain. This CDR3 comprises 13 residues. V lost 4 bases and J 4 bases, leaving 10 bases between the germline ends. From germline, CDR1 is KGHSY and CDR2 FQNENV. The CDR3 loop reads CASSLRRGTEAFF. The CDR3 DNA follows: TGTGCCAGCAGCCTCAGGCGGGGCACTGAAGCTTTCTTT.

The gene calls are TRBV5-8 and TRBJ2-5, with D perhaps matching TRBD1 (6 bases). CDR3 length: 15 residues. Germline CDR1 reads SGHTS; CDR2 reads YDEGEE. Trimming shortened V by 0 bases and J by 3 bases, and 12 bases separated the two germline ends. This CDR3 reads CASSLGSRGEETQYF. CDR3 sequence (DNA): TGTGCCAGCAGCTTGGGAAGCAGGGGAGAAGAGACCCAGTACTTC.

The rearrangement joins TRBV6-1 to TRBJ2-7; tentatively, D is TRBD2 (5 bases). The CDR3 extends over 14 amino acids. Germline loops: CDR1 MNHNS, CDR2 SASEGT. The V end was cut by 5 bases, the J end by 4 bases, with 15 bases between. Here the CDR3 reads CASSPSGISYEQYF. CDR3 sequence (DNA): TGTGCCAGCAGTCCATCCGGGATCTCGTACGAGCAGTACTTC.

This sequence joins TRBV5-4 and TRBJ2-2; unclear D gene. This CDR3 has 15 residues. V lost 1 base to trimming and J lost 1 base, with 8 bases between them. Germline V gene sequence: CDR1 SGHNT, CDR2 YYREEE (reference sequence). The CDR3 spells CASSLISVNTGELFF. As DNA, the CDR3 is TGTGCCAGCAGCTTGATCTCCGTGAACACCGGGGAGCTGTTTTTT.

The chain links TRBV5-6 to TRBJ2-7; TRBD1 matches 10 bases. The germline CDR1 and CDR2 sequences are SGHDT and YYEEEE. The CDR3 is 15 residues long. V lost 4 bases, J lost 7 bases, and 11 bases stayed unmatched. The CDR3 loop is CASSQTGTGAREQYF. For the CDR3, the DNA is TGTGCCAGCAGCCAAACCGGGACAGGGGCAAGAGAGCAGTACTTC.

This sequence joins TRBV5-6 and TRBJ2-5; a possible D gene is TRBD1 (6 bases). Germline V lookup: CDR1 SGHDT, CDR2 YYEEEE. Deletions cut 1 base from V and 3 bases from J, with 10 bases between. This CDR3 is 14 amino acids long. DNA of the CDR3: TGTGCCAGCAGCTTGTCGAACAGGGAAGAGACCCAGTACTTC. Translation: CASSLSNREETQYF.

Only a few counts were recorded for this clone. The chain is built from TRBV19 and TRBJ2-4, with a possible D match to TRBD2 (5 bases). The CDR3 consists of 15 residues. Trimming removed 7 bases at V and 2 bases at J, with 15 bases between. Germline CDR1 and CDR2: LNHDA and SQIVND (reference sequence). The CDR3 DNA follows: TGTGCCAGTACCAAATCACCCGGGACCAAAAACATTCAGTACTTC. Amino acids: CASTKSPGTKNIQYF.

The CDR3 nucleotides are TGTGCCAGCAGTTCCCCCCGGAGCGGGGAGCAGACCCAGTACTTC. Protein sequence: CASSSPRSGEQTQYF. V usage is TRBV27 and J usage is TRBJ2-5; the match to TRBD2 covers 7 bases. The CDR3 consists of 15 residues. The ends lost 4 bases at V and 6 bases at J; junction bases unmatched: 11. Per germline, CDR1 MNHEY and CDR2 SMNVEV (reference sequence).

The chain is built from TRBV5-4 and TRBJ1-4, with TRBD1 identical over 8 bases. The CDR3 is 14 amino acids. The germline V gene has CDR1 SGHNT and CDR2 YYREEE (reference sequence). J lost 8 bases, V lost 3 bases, and 6 bases had no gene match. CDR3 sequence (DNA): TGTGCCAGCAGCTCCGGACAGGGCAACGAAAAACTGTTTTTT. This sequence encodes CASSSGQGNEKLFF.

The J gene is TRBJ1-1, the V gene TRBV6-6, with 9 bases identical to TRBD1. With 8 bases clipped from V and 3 bases from J, the junction kept 10 bases outside the gene matches. Germline-derived CDR1 and CDR2 are MNHNY and SVGAGI (reference sequence). This CDR3 region has 15 residues. The CDR3 protein is CASRAPGQGHTEAFF. CDR3 in DNA: TGTGCCAGCCGAGCTCCGGGACAGGGACACACTGAAGCTTTCTTT.

V usage is TRBV28 and J usage is TRBJ1-1, with 9 bases lining up with TRBD1. Germline loops: CDR1 MDHEN, CDR2 SYDVKM. Trimming cost V 6 bases and J 1 base; bases outside gene matches: 6. CDR3 size: 15 residues. CDR3: CASSPADRGNTEAFF. The CDR3 DNA reads TGTGCCAGCAGCCCAGCGGACAGGGGGAACACTGAAGCTTTCTTT.

The V call is TRBV5-4, the J call TRBJ2-5, with 13 bases that match TRBD2. TRBJ2-7 matches the DNA end more closely, so the J call is doubtful. The CDR3 has 15 amino acids. The germline CDR1 and CDR2 sequences are SGHNT and YYREEE (reference sequence). CDR3 loop: CASSLGTSGIYEQYF. The CDR3 DNA reads as TGTGCCAGCAGCCTCGGGACTAGCGGGATCTACGAGCAGTACTTC.

The DNA of the CDR3 is TGTGCCAGCAGCTTAACGGGACAGCAAGAGACCCAGTACTTC. It translates to CASSLTGQQETQYF. The chain carries TRBV7-3 and TRBJ2-5; 7 bases line up with TRBD1. The trim removed 0 bases at V and 2 bases at J, leaving 0 bases unmatched. Germline V gene sequence: CDR1 SGHTA, CDR2 FQGTGA. The CDR3 covers 14 residues. The variable domain in full, with the rest retrieved from reference TRBV7-3 and TRBJ2-5, is GAGVSQTPSNKVTEKGKYVELRCDPISGHTALYWYRQSLGQGPEFLIYFQGTGAADDSGLPNDRFFAVRPEGSVSTLKIQRTERGDSAVYLCASSLTGQQETQYFGPGTRLLVL.

In this sample, this clone turned up a few times. The rearrangement joins TRBV5-4 to TRBJ1-1; D is unclear. The CDR3 runs to 15 residues. Looked up from germline, CDR1 is SGHNT and CDR2 is YYREEE (reference sequence). Trimming took 1 base from V and 1 from J, leaving 11 bases between them. CDR3 DNA sequence: TGTGCCAGCAGCTTGCGTAGAGGGAGGAACACTGAAGCTTTCTTT. This encodes CASSLRRGRNTEAFF.

The genes are TRBV27 and TRBJ2-3, with TRBD1 as a possible D gene (6 bases). V was clipped by 5 bases and J by 1 base, with 16 bases between them. Germline V gene sequence: CDR1 MNHEY, CDR2 SMNVEV (reference sequence). The CDR3 has 16 amino acids. The CDR3, as DNA: TGTGCCAGCAGTACCCATTTGACAGGAGGCACAGATACGCAGTATTTT. Protein product: CASSTHLTGGTDTQYF.

This clone was found a few times. The chain recombines TRBV28 with TRBJ2-7, with TRBD2 as a possible D gene (7 bases). The CDR3 sequence is 16 residues long. The germline V and J ends were trimmed by 3 bases and 2 bases, with 17 bases remaining between them. Germline V gene data show CDR1 as MDHEN and CDR2 as SYDVKM. CDR3 amino acids: CASSFDGGAGAYEQYF. CDR3 bases: TGTGCCAGCAGTTTTGATGGGGGGGCGGGTGCCTACGAGCAGTACTTC.

The CDR3 loop reads CASSRMEEDSGYTF. CDR3 sequence (DNA): TGTGCCAGCAGCCGAATGGAGGAAGATTCTGGCTACACCTTC. The rearrangement links TRBV7-9 to TRBJ1-2; D is ambiguous. Germline V gene data show CDR1 as SEHNR and CDR2 as FQNEAQ (reference sequence). The CDR3 is made up of 14 amino acids. Trimming removed 5 bases from V and 7 bases from J, with 17 bases in between.

The CDR3 protein is CASSLLGDSYEQYF. The CDR3 region has the DNA TGTGCCAGCAGCTTATTGGGGGACTCGTACGAGCAGTACTTC. This rearrangement joins TRBV11-1 to TRBJ2-7; D perhaps matches TRBD2 (6 bases). CDR3 length: 14 residues. Germline CDR1 reads SGHAT; CDR2 reads FQDESV (reference sequence). V gave up 2 bases and J gave up 4 bases, with 12 bases separating them.

This clone was found a few times. The chain joins TRBV2 to TRBJ1-3; no clear D. Germline CDR1 reads SNHLY; CDR2 reads FYNNEI. This CDR3 contains 14 residues. V dropped 1 base and J dropped 2 bases, with 6 bases sitting between them. The CDR3 sequence: CASSEGRAGNTIYF. The DNA for the CDR3 is TGTGCCAGCAGTGAAGGACGGGCTGGAAACACCATATATTTT.

This clone has a handful of counts. The chain is built from TRBV5-1 and TRBJ2-7; no definite D call. This CDR3 comprises 14 residues. Germline loops: CDR1 SGHRS, CDR2 YFSETQ. V was shortened by 0 bases and J by 5 bases, with 12 bases between the two germline ends. The CDR3 DNA follows: TGCGCCAGCAGCTTGGCCGGAACAGTGGACGAGCAGTACTTC. Its translation is CASSLAGTVDEQYF.

The chain links TRBV6-5 to TRBJ1-1, with 11 bases fitting TRBD1. Trimming cost V 8 bases and J 7 bases; bases outside gene matches: 9. Germline CDR1 and CDR2: MNHEY and SVGAGI. This CDR3 has 14 residues. The CDR3 reads CASGLGTGGYEAFF. The DNA for the CDR3 is TGTGCCAGCGGACTTGGGACAGGGGGATATGAAGCTTTCTTT.

The J gene is TRBJ2-1, the V gene TRBV15; the D gene is possibly TRBD2 (5 bases). There are 16 residues in the CDR3. Trimming took off 0 bases at V and 4 bases at J, with 13 bases between the two ends. Germline V lookup: CDR1 LNHNV, CDR2 YYDKDF (reference sequence). In nucleotides, the CDR3 is TGTGCCACCAGCAGAGAAGAGGGTGGCCGTTACAATGAGCAGTTCTTC. Protein product: CATSREEGGRYNEQFF.

The V gene is TRBV9, the J gene TRBJ2-1; D may be TRBD2 (5 bases). The V gene's germline CDR1 is SGDLS and CDR2 YYNGEE. The CDR3 length is 18 residues. The germline V and J ends were trimmed by 0 bases and 5 bases, with 21 bases remaining between them. CDR3 sequence reads: CASSVEPRAPSSDNEQFF. Written as DNA, the CDR3 is TGTGCCAGCAGCGTAGAACCGAGGGCTCCTAGCAGCGACAATGAGCAGTTCTTC.

CDR3 bases: TGTGCCAGCAGCATTAGCGGGAGGGCCAGGGAGACCCAGTACTTC. As protein: CASSISGRARETQYF. V is TRBV5-6 and J is TRBJ2-5, with 11 bases identical to TRBD2. CDR1 and CDR2 (germline): SGHDT, YYEEEE. The CDR3 runs 15 residues. Trimming at V came to 4 bases and at J to 5 bases, leaving 7 bases not matched to a gene.

V usage is TRBV7-6 and J usage is TRBJ1-5, with D tentatively TRBD1 (6 bases). Trimming removed 4 bases at V and 3 bases at J, with 19 bases between. Germline CDR1 and CDR2: SGHVS and FNYEAQ. The CDR3 is made up of 17 amino acids. Here the CDR3 DNA reads TGTGCCAGCAGCTCCATGACAGGCAAACAGTTCAATCAGCCCCAGCATTTT. Amino acid sequence: CASSSMTGKQFNQPQHF.

For the CDR3, the DNA is TGTGCCAGCAGCAGGAACTCACCGGGTTCTGGAAACACCATATATTTT. Translated, it gives CASSRNSPGSGNTIYF. V is TRBV7-2 and J is TRBJ1-3; D remains ambiguous. This CDR3 is built from 16 residues. Looked up from germline, CDR1 is SGHTA and CDR2 is FQGNSA. V gave up 5 bases and J gave up 1 base, with 15 bases separating them.

V usage is TRBV7-2 and J usage is TRBJ2-5; D is unclear. Germline CDR1 is SGHTA and CDR2 is FQGNSA. There are 15 residues in the CDR3. V was cut by 1 base and J by 0 bases, with 9 bases left in between. The CDR3 DNA follows: TGTGCCAGCAGCTTAGTAGCCCAGAACCAAGAGACCCAGTACTTC. Protein product: CASSLVAQNQETQYF.